The 7 T cell receptor beta chains below come from one sample, sequenced in a study of regulatory T cells in long-lasting Graves disease. Building the TCR beta libraries relied on iRepertoire HTBI primers, and CDR3 regions underwent Arm-PCR. TCRdb recomputed calls from the multiplex PCR reads with MiXCR, one row per CDR3 protein. The sample carries around 330,000 distinct CDR3 sequences, over 15% recorded once. Time point defined: newly diagnosed GD, antithyroid drugs for less than 3 months. The TCR library was made from RNA that had been extracted from PBMCs in TRIzol. Material: peripheral blood mononuclear cells (PBMCs), obtained at new diagnosis, from a patient treated with antithyroid drugs. These TCRs come from a female donor with Graves disease.

Ten or more counts support this clonotype. CDR3 bases: TGTGCCAGCAGCGTGACTAGCGGGAGAAGGAATGAGCAGTTCTTC. The encoded protein is CASSVTSGRRNEQFF. The chain links TRBV11-3 to TRBJ2-1; 12 nucleotides match TRBD2. The CDR3 has 15 residues. Germline CDR1 is SGHNT and CDR2 is YENEEA. V shed 5 bases and J 7 bases; nucleotides not matched to a gene: 6.

This clonotype was found many times. The V call is TRBV12-3 or TRBV12-4, the J call TRBJ2-5, with TRBD2 as a possible D gene (5 bases). The V end lost 6 bases, the J end lost 1 base, and 21 bases lay between the germline ends. The CDR3 contains 17 residues. CDR3 nucleotides: TGTGCCAGCAGCCCCCCATTCGTTGGAGGCGGCCAAGAGACCCAGTACTTC. Amino acid sequence: CASSPPFVGGGQETQYF.

This clonotype showed up many times. The genes are TRBV7-9 and TRBJ2-1, with D tentatively TRBD2 (6 bases). Germline CDR1 and CDR2: SEHNR and FQNEAQ (reference sequence). Trimming took off 1 base at V and 9 bases at J, with 22 bases between the two ends. This CDR3 region has 17 residues. DNA for the CDR3: TGTGCCAGCAGCTTAGTCCCGGACCGCCGGGGGTTAGGTGAGCAGTTCTTC. Its translation is CASSLVPDRRGLGEQFF.

The V call is TRBV28, the J call TRBJ2-7; D perhaps matches TRBD2 (6 bases). Germline loops: CDR1 MDHEN, CDR2 SYDVKM. The CDR3 runs to 14 residues. V was pared by 2 bases and J by 5 bases, with 13 bases between. The DNA for the CDR3 is TGTGCCAGCAGTTTAATGCCAGGGAGGCACGAGCAGTACTTC. Protein sequence: CASSLMPGRHEQYF.

There are many counts of this clonotype. V gene TRBV4-2 combines with J gene TRBJ2-2, with D possibly TRBD2 on 6 matching bases. V lost 3 bases to trimming and J lost 5 bases, with 13 bases between them. The CDR3 consists of 15 residues. The V gene's germline CDR1 is LGHNA and CDR2 YNFKEQ. Here the CDR3 reads CASSHSERETGELFF. The CDR3 DNA reads TGTGCCAGCAGCCACTCCGAACGGGAGACCGGGGAGCTGTTTTTT.

V and J are TRBV19 and TRBJ2-5; D unresolved. CDR1 and CDR2 (germline): LNHDA, SQIVND (reference sequence). V lost 5 bases and J 4 bases, leaving 14 bases between the germline ends. The CDR3 consists of 14 residues. The chain's CDR3 is CASSFASLGETQYF. The CDR3, as DNA: TGTGCCAGTAGTTTCGCCTCTTTGGGAGAGACCCAGTACTTC.

This clonotype was seen only a few times. This chain links TRBV11-2 with TRBJ2-1, with D tentatively TRBD1 (6 bases). The CDR3 has 16 residues. Germline values: CDR1 SGHAT, CDR2 FQNNGV. V was clipped by 3 bases and J by 0 bases, with 12 bases between them. DNA of the CDR3: TGTGCCAGCAGCTTGGGGGCGGTTCGCTCCTACAATGAGCAGTTCTTC. The encoded protein is CASSLGAVRSYNEQFF.